The rows below give T cell receptor beta chains drawn from one sample of a study of CD8+ T cells in alopecia areata. The method was immunoSEQ multiplex PCR; TCRdb's version includes in-frame clones alone and lacks a portion of them. The table has under 200,000 clones, 60% to 75% seen once; the top ten hold 14%. Sequencing used CD4+ T cells sorted from blood, obtained at week 24, from a patient treated with tofacitinib. The receptors were gathered from a human donor with alopecia areata. The CDR3 runs from the conserved cysteine through the conserved F or W. Fields, in order: clone size, J gene, V gene, D gene, CDR3 protein, CDR3 DNA. The D gene is left open where the match is weak. The listing skips clone size in some rows; elsewhere it reads once, few, many or a size class.

abundance: -; j_gene: TRBJ2-5; v_gene: TRBV5-1; d_gene: -; CDR3aa: CASSPLNTQRETQYF; CDR3nt: TGCGCCAGCAGCCCCTTGAACACCCAACGGGAGACCCAGTACTTC
abundance: -; j_gene: TRBJ1-5; v_gene: TRBV6-1; d_gene: -; CDR3aa: CASSPTGVQPQHF; CDR3nt: TGTGCCAGCAGCCCCACCGGGGTTCAGCCCCAGCATTTT
abundance: -; j_gene: TRBJ1-1; v_gene: TRBV5-1; d_gene: -; CDR3aa: CASSFDMNTEAFF; CDR3nt: TGCGCCAGCAGCTTTGATATGAACACTGAAGCTTTCTTT
abundance: -; j_gene: TRBJ2-5; v_gene: TRBV7-8; d_gene: TRBD1; CDR3aa: CASSLAFGTGGEETQYF; CDR3nt: TGTGCCAGCAGCTTAGCGTTTGGGACAGGGGGAGAGGAGACCCAGTACTTC
abundance: few; j_gene: TRBJ2-1; v_gene: TRBV11-2; d_gene: TRBD2; CDR3aa: CASSGTSGGAEQFF; CDR3nt: TGTGCCAGCAGCGGTACTAGCGGGGGGGCGGAGCAGTTCTTC
abundance: once; j_gene: TRBJ1-2; v_gene: TRBV6-5; d_gene: -; CDR3aa: CASNLRAQGDGYTF; CDR3nt: TGTGCCAGCAATCTAAGGGCACAGGGAGATGGCTACACCTTC
abundance: few; j_gene: TRBJ1-5; v_gene: TRBV4-2; d_gene: TRBD1; CDR3aa: CASSEGGAGNQPQHF; CDR3nt: TGTGCCAGCAGCGAAGGGGGCGCCGGCAATCAGCCCCAGCATTTT
abundance: few; j_gene: TRBJ2-3; v_gene: TRBV7-9; d_gene: TRBD2; CDR3aa: CASSRRVGGGGSTDTQYF; CDR3nt: TGTGCCAGCAGCAGACGGGTCGGCGGGGGAGGAAGCACAGATACGCAGTATTTT
abundance: -; j_gene: TRBJ1-1; v_gene: TRBV6-6; d_gene: -; CDR3aa: CASSYPDGLNTEAFF; CDR3nt: TGTGCCAGCAGTTACCCCGACGGGTTGAACACTGAAGCTTTCTTT
abundance: -; j_gene: TRBJ1-2; v_gene: TRBV6-5; d_gene: -; CDR3aa: CASRRTVNYGYTF; CDR3nt: TGTGCCAGCAGAAGGACAGTAAACTATGGCTACACCTTC
abundance: once; j_gene: TRBJ1-6; v_gene: TRBV19; d_gene: TRBD1; CDR3aa: CASTPRDRLSDYNSPLHF; CDR3nt: TGTGCCAGTACCCCCAGGGACAGACTGTCGGACTATAATTCACCCCTCCACTTT
abundance: -; j_gene: TRBJ2-1; v_gene: TRBV14; d_gene: -; CDR3aa: CASSQAKVGEQFF; CDR3nt: TGTGCCAGCAGCCAAGCAAAAGTTGGTGAGCAGTTCTTC
abundance: -; j_gene: TRBJ1-2; v_gene: TRBV6-5; d_gene: TRBD1; CDR3aa: CASSYSRTGPYGYTF; CDR3nt: TGTGCCAGCAGTTACTCCAGGACAGGGCCCTATGGCTACACCTTC
abundance: few; j_gene: TRBJ1-6; v_gene: TRBV14; d_gene: -; CDR3aa: CASSQGGIGSPLHF; CDR3nt: TGTGCCAGCAGCCAAGGGGGAATAGGGTCACCCCTCCACTTT
abundance: -; j_gene: TRBJ1-2; v_gene: TRBV30; d_gene: -; CDR3aa: CAWKGGAYGYTF; CDR3nt: TGTGCCTGGAAAGGCGGAGCCTATGGCTACACCTTC
abundance: -; j_gene: TRBJ1-2; v_gene: TRBV2; d_gene: -; CDR3aa: CASLGVRGYTF; CDR3nt: TGTGCCAGCCTCGGGGTTCGGGGCTACACCTTC
abundance: -; j_gene: TRBJ2-5; v_gene: TRBV30; d_gene: -; CDR3aa: CAWKGLGQETQYF; CDR3nt: TGTGCCTGGAAAGGGCTCGGACAAGAGACCCAGTACTTC
abundance: once; j_gene: TRBJ2-5; v_gene: TRBV15; d_gene: -; CDR3aa: CATSRTEGTQYF; CDR3nt: TGTGCCACCAGCAGGACCGAGGGGACCCAGTACTTC
abundance: -; j_gene: TRBJ1-1; v_gene: TRBV5-6; d_gene: -; CDR3aa: CASSPGRTYTEAFF; CDR3nt: TGTGCCAGCAGCCCTGGCAGGACGTACACTGAAGCTTTCTTT
abundance: once; j_gene: TRBJ2-3; v_gene: TRBV5-1; d_gene: TRBD2; CDR3aa: CASSLVAGGTDTQYF; CDR3nt: TGCGCCAGCAGCTTAGTAGCGGGGGGGACAGATACGCAGTATTTT
abundance: -; j_gene: TRBJ2-6; v_gene: TRBV30; d_gene: -; CDR3aa: CAWSGRDVSSGANVLTF; CDR3nt: TGTGCCTGGAGTGGCCGGGACGTAAGCTCTGGGGCCAACGTCCTGACTTTC
abundance: -; j_gene: TRBJ2-7; v_gene: TRBV7-3; d_gene: TRBD1; CDR3aa: CASSLAGQGGNEQYF; CDR3nt: TGTGCCAGCAGCTTGGCCGGACAGGGCGGCAACGAGCAGTACTTC
abundance: few; j_gene: TRBJ2-1; v_gene: TRBV2; d_gene: -; CDR3aa: CASMRQVGEQFF; CDR3nt: TGTGCCAGCATGAGACAGGTTGGGGAGCAGTTCTTC
abundance: few; j_gene: TRBJ1-1; v_gene: TRBV29-1; d_gene: -; CDR3aa: CSAAGRGATEAFF; CDR3nt: TGCAGCGCGGCAGGACGGGGGGCTACTGAAGCTTTCTTT
abundance: -; j_gene: TRBJ2-7; v_gene: TRBV30; d_gene: TRBD1; CDR3aa: CAWSPGTGSYEQYF; CDR3nt: TGTGCCTGGAGTCCCGGGACAGGGTCCTACGAGCAGTACTTC
abundance: few; j_gene: TRBJ1-2; v_gene: TRBV7-3; d_gene: TRBD1; CDR3aa: CASSQTPRGRSYTF; CDR3nt: TGTGCCAGCAGCCAAACCCCCAGGGGGCGAAGCTACACCTTC
abundance: few; j_gene: TRBJ2-5; v_gene: TRBV11-2; d_gene: TRBD1; CDR3aa: CASRTGTGKIQETQYF; CDR3nt: TGTGCCAGCAGGACCGGGACAGGAAAGATCCAAGAGACCCAGTACTTC
abundance: once; j_gene: TRBJ1-6; v_gene: TRBV30; d_gene: -; CDR3aa: CAWSVQDNSPLHF; CDR3nt: TGTGCCTGGAGTGTTCAGGATAATTCACCCCTCCACTTT
abundance: -; j_gene: TRBJ2-2; v_gene: TRBV18; d_gene: -; CDR3aa: CASHGSLNTGELFF; CDR3nt: TGTGCCAGCCACGGGTCCTTGAACACCGGGGAGCTGTTTTTT
abundance: few; j_gene: TRBJ1-1; v_gene: TRBV4-1; d_gene: -; CDR3aa: CASSQGSGRRHTEAFF; CDR3nt: TGCGCCAGCAGCCAAGGCTCAGGGAGGAGGCACACTGAAGCTTTCTTT
abundance: -; j_gene: TRBJ2-5; v_gene: TRBV9; d_gene: -; CDR3aa: CASSASGEQRETQYF; CDR3nt: TGTGCCAGCAGCGCCAGTGGAGAACAGCGAGAGACCCAGTACTTC
abundance: few; j_gene: TRBJ1-5; v_gene: TRBV6-6; d_gene: TRBD1; CDR3aa: CASTQTGGADQPQHF; CDR3nt: TGTGCCAGCACCCAGACAGGGGGCGCGGATCAGCCCCAGCATTTT
abundance: -; j_gene: TRBJ2-3; v_gene: TRBV7-8; d_gene: -; CDR3aa: CASNLGASADTQYF; CDR3nt: TGTGCCAGCAACCTGGGGGCTTCGGCAGATACGCAGTATTTT
abundance: -; j_gene: TRBJ2-2; v_gene: TRBV30; d_gene: TRBD1; CDR3aa: CAGPRQGDRTGELFF; CDR3nt: TGTGCCGGCCCCCGACAGGGAGATCGCACCGGGGAGCTGTTTTTT
abundance: -; j_gene: TRBJ2-7; v_gene: TRBV27; d_gene: TRBD1; CDR3aa: CASQTTGAYEQYF; CDR3nt: TGTGCCAGCCAAACAACAGGGGCCTACGAGCAGTACTTC
abundance: -; j_gene: TRBJ1-5; v_gene: TRBV30; d_gene: -; CDR3aa: CAWSPDDNQPQHF; CDR3nt: TGTGCCTGGAGTCCGGACGACAATCAGCCCCAGCATTTT
abundance: -; j_gene: TRBJ2-2; v_gene: TRBV25-1; d_gene: -; CDR3aa: CASSGAAGFTGELFF; CDR3nt: TGTGCCAGCAGTGGGGCGGCAGGGTTCACCGGGGAGCTGTTTTTT
abundance: -; j_gene: TRBJ2-5; v_gene: TRBV4-1; d_gene: -; CDR3aa: CASSQVSNWGAQYF; CDR3nt: TGCGCCAGCAGCCAAGTATCTAACTGGGGTGCCCAGTACTTC
abundance: -; j_gene: TRBJ2-3; v_gene: TRBV6-5; d_gene: -; CDR3aa: CASREVSGGDTQYF; CDR3nt: TGTGCCTCCCGGGAAGTCTCCGGGGGAGATACGCAGTATTTT
abundance: -; j_gene: TRBJ1-1; v_gene: TRBV18; d_gene: -; CDR3aa: CASSAGLNTEAFF; CDR3nt: TGTGCCAGCTCAGCAGGGTTGAACACTGAAGCTTTCTTT
abundance: -; j_gene: TRBJ1-6; v_gene: TRBV4-1; d_gene: -; CDR3aa: CASSQGLSPLHF; CDR3nt: TGCGCCAGCAGCCAAGGTCTGTCACCCCTCCACTTT